This is a list of T cell receptor beta chains from one sample in a study of T cell responses to AZD1222 COVID-19 vaccine. TCRdb keeps only in-frame clones here, not all; method: immunoSEQ multiplex PCR. This sample yields approximately 100,000 clones, of which about 89% are seen a single time; over 6.5% belongs to the top ten. Material: peripheral blood, obtained on day 0 of AZD1222 vaccination. The receptors stem from an adult in good health. Both conserved end residues are part of each CDR3. A D gene is named only where the DNA matches it firmly. Clone sizes are given selectively: once, few, many, or a class where the clone is expanded.

v_gene	j_gene	abundance	d_gene	len	CDR3aa	CDR3nt
TRBV6-5	TRBJ1-2	NA	NA	15	CASSYSVPAAYGYTF	TGTGCCAGCAGTTACTCAGTTCCGGCAGCTTATGGCTACACCTTC
TRBV9	TRBJ1-3	NA	NA	15	CASSVDGGSGNTIYF	TGTGCCAGCAGCGTAGATGGGGGCTCCGGAAACACCATATATTTT
TRBV2	TRBJ2-7	NA	TRBD2	15	CASSEALAGYYEQYF	TGTGCCAGCAGTGAAGCTCTAGCGGGCTATTACGAGCAGTACTTC
TRBV6-5	TRBJ1-3	NA	NA	14	CASSPPGSGNTIYF	TGTGCCAGCAGCCCCCCTGGCTCTGGAAACACCATATATTTT
TRBV6-6	TRBJ2-2	few	NA	11	CASSYVGELFF	TGTGCCAGCAGTTACGTCGGGGAGCTGTTTTTT
TRBV7-3	TRBJ1-2	once	NA	13	CASSLGLNYGYTF	TGTGCCAGCAGCTTAGGGCTGAACTATGGCTACACCTTC
TRBV4-2	TRBJ2-2	NA	TRBD2	16	CASSTRLAEDTGELFF	TGTGCCAGCAGCACCCGACTAGCGGAAGACACCGGGGAGCTGTTTTTT
TRBV18	TRBJ1-2	NA	NA	13	CASSPGGLEGYTF	TGTGCCAGCTCACCAGGCGGGCTAGAAGGCTACACCTTC
TRBV6-5	TRBJ1-6	NA	NA	16	CASSYSGSSYNSPLHF	TGTGCCAGCAGTTACTCTGGGTCATCCTATAATTCACCCCTCCACTTT
TRBV2	TRBJ1-6	NA	NA	12	CASCRGRPPLHF	TGTGCCAGCTGCCGGGGGCGACCACCCCTCCACTTT
TRBV6-5	TRBJ2-3	NA	TRBD1	15	CASRGTGFITDTQYF	TGTGCCAGCAGGGGGACAGGGTTTATCACAGATACGCAGTATTTT
TRBV10-1	TRBJ1-2	NA	NA	12	CASSESLEGYTF	TGCGCCAGCAGTGAGTCGTTGGAAGGCTACACCTTC
TRBV11-2	TRBJ1-3	few	NA	18	CASSLVGAGTLKGNTIYF	TGTGCCAGCAGCTTAGTGGGGGCCGGGACCCTGAAGGGAAACACCATATATTTT
TRBV10-1	TRBJ1-1	NA	NA	12	CASSESLTEAFF	TGCGCCAGCAGTGAATCCCTCACTGAAGCTTTCTTT
TRBV19	TRBJ1-2	NA	TRBD1	14	CASSTGQGDYGYTF	TGTGCCAGTAGTACGGGACAGGGGGACTATGGCTACACCTTC
TRBV5-1	TRBJ1-4	NA	NA	15	CASSRRRDSNEKLFF	TGCGCCAGCAGCCGTCGACGGGACTCCAATGAAAAACTGTTTTTT
TRBV2	TRBJ2-1	NA	TRBD2	19	CASRFSWQGREGTYNEQFF	TGTGCCAGCAGGTTTTCTTGGCAGGGCAGGGAGGGCACCTACAATGAGCAGTTCTTC
TRBV6-2/TRBV6-3	TRBJ2-1	NA	NA	11	CASSYMVEQFF	TGTGCCAGCAGTTACATGGTTGAGCAGTTCTTC
TRBV3-1/TRBV3-2	TRBJ2-7	few	NA	13	CASSQEGVYEQYF	TGTGCCAGCAGCCAAGAGGGGGTATACGAGCAGTACTTC
TRBV5-6	TRBJ1-6	few	NA	15	CASSSDGAYNSPLHF	TGTGCCAGCAGTTCGGACGGAGCTTATAATTCACCCCTCCACTTT
TRBV12-3/TRBV12-4	TRBJ1-1	NA	NA	13	CASSLKGGTEAFF	TGTGCCAGCAGTTTAAAAGGGGGCACTGAAGCTTTCTTT
TRBV12-3/TRBV12-4	TRBJ2-5	NA	NA	13	CASSPLIAETQYF	TGTGCCAGCAGTCCCCTCATTGCGGAGACCCAGTACTTC
TRBV10-3	TRBJ2-1	NA	NA	13	CAIKFPSYNEQFF	TGTGCCATCAAGTTTCCATCCTACAATGAGCAGTTCTTC
TRBV5-3	TRBJ2-3	NA	TRBD2	15	CARSLLAGGTDTQYF	TGTGCCAGAAGCTTGCTAGCGGGTGGCACAGATACGCAGTATTTT
TRBV20-1	TRBJ2-3	NA	TRBD1	11	CSAGVGDRGNF	TGCAGTGCTGGGGTTGGGGACAGGGGGAATTTT
TRBV7-7	TRBJ2-7	NA	NA	13	CASSMGSSYEQYF	TGTGCTAGCAGCATGGGCAGCTCCTACGAGCAGTACTTC
TRBV3-1/TRBV3-2	TRBJ1-5	NA	NA	20	CASSQPLGRVVPNSNQPQHF	TGTGCCAGCAGCCAACCCCTGGGACGGGTGGTCCCTAATAGCAATCAGCCCCAGCATTTT
TRBV6-5	TRBJ1-6	NA	NA	14	CASSYRDVNSPLHF	TGTGCCAGCAGTTATCGGGACGTCAATTCACCCCTCCACTTT
TRBV6-5	TRBJ2-3	NA	TRBD2	16	CASSYAAGGRWDTQYF	TGTGCCAGCAGTTACGCTGCGGGGGGCAGGTGGGATACGCAGTATTTT
TRBV6-2/TRBV6-3	TRBJ1-1	NA	NA	14	CASSNRDWLTEAFF	TGTGCCAGCAGCAACCGGGACTGGCTCACTGAAGCTTTCTTT
TRBV12-3/TRBV12-4	TRBJ2-1	once	NA	13	CASRRPDYNEQFF	TGTGCCAGCAGGCGACCTGACTACAATGAGCAGTTCTTC
TRBV5-1	TRBJ2-1	NA	NA	16	CASSLDGDQSYNEQFF	TGCGCCAGCAGCTTGGATGGGGACCAGTCCTACAATGAGCAGTTCTTC
TRBV7-2	TRBJ1-4	NA	TRBD1	15	CASSPPGQGGGKLFF	TGTGCCAGCAGCCCGCCTGGACAGGGTGGGGGAAAACTGTTTTTT
TRBV5-1	TRBJ2-3	NA	NA	15	CASSLVPGVTDTQYF	TGCGCCAGCAGCTTGGTTCCGGGGGTCACAGATACGCAGTATTTT
TRBV10-1	TRBJ2-7	NA	TRBD2	15	CASSPRGTSGSEQYF	TGCGCCAGCAGCCCAAGGGGGACTAGCGGGAGCGAGCAGTACTTC
TRBV24-1	TRBJ2-2	NA	TRBD2	19	CATSDSKGLAGVGTGELFF	TGTGCCACCAGTGATTCCAAGGGACTAGCGGGAGTAGGCACCGGGGAGCTGTTTTTT
TRBV18	TRBJ2-1	NA	TRBD2	15	CASSATSGGAGEQFF	TGTGCCAGCTCAGCCACTAGCGGGGGTGCGGGTGAGCAGTTCTTC
TRBV12-3/TRBV12-4	TRBJ2-5	NA	NA	11	CASSLGSHQYF	TGTGCCAGCAGTTTGGGTTCCCACCAGTACTTC
TRBV9	TRBJ1-1	NA	NA	16	CASSVAGVILNTEAFF	TGTGCCAGCAGCGTAGCTGGAGTGATACTGAACACTGAAGCTTTCTTT
TRBV28	TRBJ1-6	NA	NA	16	CASSSVGAEFDSPLHF	TGTGCCAGCAGTTCCGTAGGGGCAGAGTTCGACTCTCCCCTCCACTTT
TRBV30	TRBJ1-3	NA	NA	15	CAWSVTRVSGNTIYF	TGTGCCTGGAGTGTGACCAGGGTATCTGGAAACACCATATATTTT